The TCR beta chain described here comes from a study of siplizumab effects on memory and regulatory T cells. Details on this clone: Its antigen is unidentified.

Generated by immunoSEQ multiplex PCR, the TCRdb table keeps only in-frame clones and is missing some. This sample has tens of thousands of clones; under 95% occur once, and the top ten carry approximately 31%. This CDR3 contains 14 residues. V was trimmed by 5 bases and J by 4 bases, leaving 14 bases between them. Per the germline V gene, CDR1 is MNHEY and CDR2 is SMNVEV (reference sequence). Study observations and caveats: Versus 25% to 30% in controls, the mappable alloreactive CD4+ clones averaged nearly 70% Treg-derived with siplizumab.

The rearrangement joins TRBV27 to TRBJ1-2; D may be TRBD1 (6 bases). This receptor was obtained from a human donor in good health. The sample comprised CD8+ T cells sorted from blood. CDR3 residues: CASSPATGLYGYTF. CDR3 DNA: TGTGCCAGCAGTCCTGCGACAGGACTCTATGGCTACACCTTC.